This TCR beta chain was sequenced in a study of T cells after yellow fever vaccination. Study information: Libraries from low-cell-number fractions were prepared with the SMART-Seq v4 Ultra Low Input RNA kit. Broader study findings: Compared with primary, the secondary response was weaker and peaked at day 5, not 15. Clones from primary vaccination mostly reappeared after the booster (about 97% CD4, approximately 86% CD8).

V was pared by 5 bases and J by 3 bases, with 1 base of the junction left unmatched. CDR1 MNHNS and CDR2 SASEGT come from the germline V gene. This CDR3 comprises 13 residues. Template switching by 5'RACE produced TCR cDNA, adding a universal primer site and UMIs. TCRdb analysed the 5' RACE reads with MiXCR anew, one entry per CDR3 protein. The data show 68,000 or so distinct CDR3 sequences, 6.5% to 9% seen once. This clonotype was recorded many times. Its antigen is not known. The receptor comes from a man in his thirties or forties who received the YFV17D yellow fever vaccine. V usage is TRBV6-1 and J usage is TRBJ2-1; 7 bases agree with TRBD1. Sequenced material: CD8+ T cells sorted from PBMCs, taken 15 days after the yellow fever booster vaccination. The CDR3 sequence is CASSRDSYNEQFF. The CDR3 bases are TGTGCCAGCAGTAGGGACAGCTACAATGAGCAGTTCTTC.